This entry describes one T cell receptor beta chain. These data belong to a study of T cell changes during pregnancy in multiple sclerosis. The V gene lost 6 bases and the J gene lost 2 bases, with 10 bases spanning the gap. This CDR3 is built from 13 residues. Germline CDR1 and CDR2: MDHEN and SYDVKM. Only in-frame clones appear in the TCRdb table, and some are missing; sequencing was by immunoSEQ multiplex PCR. The sample includes 35,000 or so clones, 80% to 90% of them seen just once. This sequence originates from a female donor with multiple sclerosis, enrolled in a pregnancy study. J is TRBJ1-2 and V is TRBV28; the D gene is possibly TRBD1 (6 bases). The material was CD4+ T cells from peripheral blood mononuclear cells, obtained before pregnancy. For the CDR3, the DNA is TGTGCCAGCAGCCATACAGGGAACTATGGCTACACCTTC. Protein: CASSHTGNYGYTF.